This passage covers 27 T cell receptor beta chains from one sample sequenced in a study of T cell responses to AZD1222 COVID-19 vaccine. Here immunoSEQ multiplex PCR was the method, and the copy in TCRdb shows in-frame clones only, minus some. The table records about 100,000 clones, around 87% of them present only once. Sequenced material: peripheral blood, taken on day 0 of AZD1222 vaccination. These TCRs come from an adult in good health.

DNA for the CDR3: TGTGCCAGCAGCTGGGTTAGCACAGATACGCAGTATTTT. This codes for CASSWVSTDTQYF. The rearrangement uses TRBV5-5 and TRBJ2-3; D gene ambiguous. Between the trimmed V and J ends, which lost 3 bases and 0 bases, there was a span of 5 bases. Germline V gives CDR1 SGHKS, CDR2 YYEKEE (reference sequence). The CDR3 runs 13 residues.

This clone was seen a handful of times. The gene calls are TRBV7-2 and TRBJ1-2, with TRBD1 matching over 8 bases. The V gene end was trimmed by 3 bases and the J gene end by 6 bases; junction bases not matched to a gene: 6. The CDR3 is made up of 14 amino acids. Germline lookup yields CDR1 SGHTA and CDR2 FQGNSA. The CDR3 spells CASSFLQGGHGYTF. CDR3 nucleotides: TGTGCCAGCAGCTTTCTACAGGGGGGCCATGGCTACACCTTC.

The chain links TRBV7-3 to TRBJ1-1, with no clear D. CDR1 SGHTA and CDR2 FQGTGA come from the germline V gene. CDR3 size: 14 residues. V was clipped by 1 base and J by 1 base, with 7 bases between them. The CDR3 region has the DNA TGTGCCAGCAGCTTAAACGGGGAGAACACTGAAGCTTTCTTT. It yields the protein CASSLNGENTEAFF.

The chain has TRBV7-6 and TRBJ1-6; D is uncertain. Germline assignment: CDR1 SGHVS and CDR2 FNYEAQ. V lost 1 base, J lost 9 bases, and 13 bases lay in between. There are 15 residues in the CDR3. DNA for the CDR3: TGTGCCAGCAGCTTAGAGTTGGGCGTTCTTTCACCCCTCCACTTT. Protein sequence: CASSLELGVLSPLHF.

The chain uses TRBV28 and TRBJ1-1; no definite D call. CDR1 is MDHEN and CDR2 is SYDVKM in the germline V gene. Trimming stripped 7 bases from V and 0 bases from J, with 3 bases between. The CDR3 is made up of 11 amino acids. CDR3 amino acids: CASTVNTEAFF. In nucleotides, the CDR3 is TGTGCCAGCACTGTGAACACTGAAGCTTTCTTT.

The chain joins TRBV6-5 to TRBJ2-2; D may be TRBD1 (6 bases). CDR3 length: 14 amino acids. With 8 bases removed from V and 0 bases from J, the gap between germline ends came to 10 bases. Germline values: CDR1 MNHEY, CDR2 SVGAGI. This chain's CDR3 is CASRQAANTGELFF. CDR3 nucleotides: TGTGCCAGCCGACAGGCGGCGAACACCGGGGAGCTGTTTTTT.

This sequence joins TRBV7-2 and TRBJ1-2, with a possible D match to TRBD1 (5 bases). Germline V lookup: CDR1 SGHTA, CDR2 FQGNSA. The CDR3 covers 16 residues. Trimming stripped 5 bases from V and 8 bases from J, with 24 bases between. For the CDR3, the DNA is TGTGCCAGCAGCCGCACCCGGAGGCAGGGAGGCGGCGGCTACACCTTC. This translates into CASSRTRRQGGGGYTF. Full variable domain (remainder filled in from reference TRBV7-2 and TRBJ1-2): GAGVSQSPSNKVTEKGKDVELRCDPISGHTALYWYRQSLGQGLEFLIYFQGNSAPDKSGLPSDRFSAERTGGSVSTLTIQRTQQEDSAVYLCASSRTRRQGGGGYTFGSGTRLTVV.

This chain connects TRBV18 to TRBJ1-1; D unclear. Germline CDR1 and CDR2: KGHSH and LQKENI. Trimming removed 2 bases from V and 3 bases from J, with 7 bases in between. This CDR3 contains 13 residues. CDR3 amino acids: CASSPGEDTEAFF. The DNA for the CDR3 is TGTGCCAGCTCACCAGGGGAGGACACTGAAGCTTTCTTT.

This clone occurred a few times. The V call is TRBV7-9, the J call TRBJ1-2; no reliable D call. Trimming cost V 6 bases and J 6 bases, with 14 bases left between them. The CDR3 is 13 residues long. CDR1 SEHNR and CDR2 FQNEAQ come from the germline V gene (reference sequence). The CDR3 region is CASSKTTNDGYTF. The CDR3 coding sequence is TGTGCCAGCAGTAAGACTACGAACGATGGCTACACCTTC.

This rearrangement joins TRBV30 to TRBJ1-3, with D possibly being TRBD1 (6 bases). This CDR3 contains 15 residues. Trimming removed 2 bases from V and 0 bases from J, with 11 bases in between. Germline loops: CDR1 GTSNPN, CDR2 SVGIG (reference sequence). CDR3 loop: CAWSRDTNSGNTIYF. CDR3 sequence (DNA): TGTGCCTGGAGTCGGGACACAAACTCTGGAAACACCATATATTTT. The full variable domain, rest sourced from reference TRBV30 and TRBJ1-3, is SQTIHQWPATLVQPVGSPLSLECTVEGTSNPNLYWYRQAAGRGLQLLFYSVGIGQISSEVPQNLSASRPQDRQFILSSKKLLLSDSGFYLCAWSRDTNSGNTIYFGEGSWLTVV.

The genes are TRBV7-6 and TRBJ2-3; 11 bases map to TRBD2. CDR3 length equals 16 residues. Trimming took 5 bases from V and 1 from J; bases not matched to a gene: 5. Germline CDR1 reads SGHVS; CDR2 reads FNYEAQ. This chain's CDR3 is CASSLSGGAGTDTQYF. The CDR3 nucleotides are TGTGCCAGCAGCCTTAGCGGGGGGGCCGGCACAGATACGCAGTATTTT.

CDR3 sequence: CASSWSGTAYEQYF. The CDR3 DNA follows: TGTGCCAGCAGCTGGTCCGGGACAGCCTACGAGCAGTACTTC. The V and J genes are TRBV5-6 and TRBJ2-7; 7 bases map to TRBD1. Germline CDR1 reads SGHDT; CDR2 reads YYEEEE. CDR3 size: 14 residues. V lost 3 bases, J lost 2 bases, and 5 bases stayed unmatched.

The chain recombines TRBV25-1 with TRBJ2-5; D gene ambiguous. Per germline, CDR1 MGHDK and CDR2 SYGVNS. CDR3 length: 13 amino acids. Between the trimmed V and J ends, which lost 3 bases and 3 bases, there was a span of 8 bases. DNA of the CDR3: TGTGCCAGCAGTGAGGGCTGGGAAGAGACCCAGTACTTC. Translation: CASSEGWEETQYF.

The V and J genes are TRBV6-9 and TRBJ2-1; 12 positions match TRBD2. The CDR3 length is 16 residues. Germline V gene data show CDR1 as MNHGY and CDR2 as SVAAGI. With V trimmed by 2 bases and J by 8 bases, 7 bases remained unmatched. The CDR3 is CASSYRGLAGSDEQFF. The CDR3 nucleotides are TGTGCCAGCAGTTATCGGGGACTAGCGGGTTCGGATGAGCAGTTCTTC.

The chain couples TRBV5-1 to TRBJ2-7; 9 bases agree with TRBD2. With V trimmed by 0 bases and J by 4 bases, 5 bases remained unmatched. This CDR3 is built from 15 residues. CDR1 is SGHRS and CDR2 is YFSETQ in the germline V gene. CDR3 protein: CASSLVAGDTYEQYF. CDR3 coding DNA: TGCGCCAGCAGCTTGGTAGCGGGAGATACGTACGAGCAGTACTTC.

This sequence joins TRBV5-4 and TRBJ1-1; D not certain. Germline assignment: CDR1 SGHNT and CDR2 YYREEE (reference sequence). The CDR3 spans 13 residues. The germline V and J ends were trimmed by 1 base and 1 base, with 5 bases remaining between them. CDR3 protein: CASSLSQNTEAFF. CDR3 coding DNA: TGTGCCAGCAGCTTGAGCCAGAACACTGAAGCTTTCTTT.

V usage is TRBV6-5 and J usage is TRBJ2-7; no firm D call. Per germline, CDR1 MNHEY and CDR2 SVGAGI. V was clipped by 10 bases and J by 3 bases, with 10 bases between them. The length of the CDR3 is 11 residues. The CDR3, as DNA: TGTGCCACGGGCAATCACTACGAGCAGTACTTC. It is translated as CATGNHYEQYF.

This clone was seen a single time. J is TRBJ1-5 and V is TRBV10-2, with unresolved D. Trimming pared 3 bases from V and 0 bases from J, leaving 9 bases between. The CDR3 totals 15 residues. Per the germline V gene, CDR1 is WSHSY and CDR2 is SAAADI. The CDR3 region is CASSDGDRSNQPQHF. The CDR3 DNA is TGCGCCAGCAGTGATGGAGACCGTAGCAATCAGCCCCAGCATTTT.

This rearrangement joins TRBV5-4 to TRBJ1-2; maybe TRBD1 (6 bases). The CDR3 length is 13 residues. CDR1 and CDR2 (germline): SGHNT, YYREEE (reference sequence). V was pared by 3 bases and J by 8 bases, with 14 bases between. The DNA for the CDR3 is TGTGCCAGCAGCTCGACAGGTCTCGGGGGCTACACCTTC. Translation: CASSSTGLGGYTF.

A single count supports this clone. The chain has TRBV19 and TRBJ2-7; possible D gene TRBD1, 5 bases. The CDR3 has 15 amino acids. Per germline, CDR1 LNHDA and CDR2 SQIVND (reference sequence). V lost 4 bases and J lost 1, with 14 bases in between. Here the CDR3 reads CASSTRLGLSYEQYF. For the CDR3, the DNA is TGTGCCAGTAGTACCAGGTTGGGGCTATCCTACGAGCAGTACTTC.

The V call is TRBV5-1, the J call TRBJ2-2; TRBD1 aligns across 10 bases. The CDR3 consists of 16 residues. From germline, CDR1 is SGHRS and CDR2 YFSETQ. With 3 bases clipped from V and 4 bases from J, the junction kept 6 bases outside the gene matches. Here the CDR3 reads CASSWTGTGATGELFF. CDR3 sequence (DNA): TGCGCCAGCAGCTGGACCGGGACAGGGGCCACCGGGGAGCTGTTTTTT.

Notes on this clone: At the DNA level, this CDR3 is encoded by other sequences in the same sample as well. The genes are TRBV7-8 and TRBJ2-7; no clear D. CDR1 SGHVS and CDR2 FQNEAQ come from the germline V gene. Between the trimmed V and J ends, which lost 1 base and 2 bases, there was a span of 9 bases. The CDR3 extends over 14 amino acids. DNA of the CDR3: TGTGCCAGCAGCTTAGGGGGTGGGACCTACGAGCAGTACTTC. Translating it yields CASSLGGGTYEQYF. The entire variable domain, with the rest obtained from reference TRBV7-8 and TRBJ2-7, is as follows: GAGVSQSPRYKVAKRGQDVALRCDPISGHVSLFWYQQALGQGPEFLTYFQNEAQLDKSGLPSDRFFAERPEGSVSTLKIQRTQQEDSAVYLCASSLGGGTYEQYFGPGTRLTVT.

The CDR3, as DNA: TGCGCCAGCAGCTTGCCAACAGATTCTGGGGCCAACGTCCTGACTTTC. Translating gives CASSLPTDSGANVLTF. The chain couples TRBV5-1 to TRBJ2-6; no reliable D call. The CDR3 totals 16 residues. V shed 1 base and J shed 1 base, with 9 bases lying between them. CDR1 is SGHRS and CDR2 is YFSETQ in the germline V gene.

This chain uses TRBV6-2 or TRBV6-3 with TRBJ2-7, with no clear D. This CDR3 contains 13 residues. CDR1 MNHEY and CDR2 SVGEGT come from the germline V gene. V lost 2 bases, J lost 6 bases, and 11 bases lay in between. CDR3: CASSYGSRVEQYF. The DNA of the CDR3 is TGTGCCAGCAGTTACGGGTCAAGGGTCGAGCAGTACTTC.

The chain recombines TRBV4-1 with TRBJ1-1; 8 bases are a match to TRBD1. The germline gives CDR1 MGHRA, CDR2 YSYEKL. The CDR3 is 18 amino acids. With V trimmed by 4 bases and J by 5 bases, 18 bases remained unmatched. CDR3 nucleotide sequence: TGCGCCAGCAGCCTCTCGTCGGCAGGGGGCGGCTTGCGGACTGAAGCTTTCTTT. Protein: CASSLSSAGGGLRTEAFF.

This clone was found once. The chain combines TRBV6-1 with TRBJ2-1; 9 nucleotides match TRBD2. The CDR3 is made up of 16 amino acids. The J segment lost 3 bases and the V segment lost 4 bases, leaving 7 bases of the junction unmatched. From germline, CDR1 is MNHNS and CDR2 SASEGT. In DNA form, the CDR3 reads TGTGCCAGCAGTGTGCATCCTAGCGGGGTCTACAATGAGCAGTTCTTC. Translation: CASSVHPSGVYNEQFF.

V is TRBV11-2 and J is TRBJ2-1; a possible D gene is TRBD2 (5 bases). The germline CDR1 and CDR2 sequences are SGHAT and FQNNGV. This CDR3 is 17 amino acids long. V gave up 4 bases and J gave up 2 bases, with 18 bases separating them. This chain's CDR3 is CASSSGGTPLTYNEQFF. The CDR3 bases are TGTGCCAGCAGCTCCGGAGGAACCCCTCTAACCTACAATGAGCAGTTCTTC.